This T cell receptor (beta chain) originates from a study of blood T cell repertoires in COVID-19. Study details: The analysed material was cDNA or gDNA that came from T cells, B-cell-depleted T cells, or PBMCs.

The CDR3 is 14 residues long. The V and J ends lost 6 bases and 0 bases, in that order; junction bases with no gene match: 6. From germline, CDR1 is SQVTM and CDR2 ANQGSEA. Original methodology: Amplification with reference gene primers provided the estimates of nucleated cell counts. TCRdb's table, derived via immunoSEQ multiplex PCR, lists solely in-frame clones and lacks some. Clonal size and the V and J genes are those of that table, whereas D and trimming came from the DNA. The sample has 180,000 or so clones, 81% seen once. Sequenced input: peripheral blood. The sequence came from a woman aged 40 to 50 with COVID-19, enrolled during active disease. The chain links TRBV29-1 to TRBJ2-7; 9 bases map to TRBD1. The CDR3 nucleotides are TGCAGCGTATATGGGACAGGGCTCTCCTACGAGCAGTACTTC. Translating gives CSVYGTGLSYEQYF.